This T cell receptor (beta chain) was found in a study of B cell selection in AIRE deficiency. General study points: About 29% of healthy-shared Treg sequences were found among patient Tconv cells. AIRE-deficient Tconv and Treg repertoires matched healthy donors in TCRBV, CDR3 length, diversity. TCRbeta-only data showed less than 45% of shared healthy Treg sequences in healthy Tconv. CDR3s were shorter in shared Treg sequences, reflecting few non-templated nucleotide insertions.

Conventional CD4 T cells were sorted as CD4+CD127+ cells. Comments on this clone: Its antigen is as yet unknown.

This CDR3 is built from 17 residues. CDR1 is SEHNR, CDR2 FQNEAQ, per germline (reference sequence). Between the trimmed V and J ends, which lost 0 bases and 6 bases, there was a span of 15 bases. The table came from immunoSEQ multiplex PCR; TCRdb's copy has only in-frame clones and leaves some out. Here the sample spans roughly 23,000 clones, around 96% being singletons. This TCR derives from a human donor in good health. V usage is TRBV7-9 and J usage is TRBJ2-6; D could derive from TRBD1 or TRBD2 (5 bases each). Sequenced: CD4+CD127+ conventional T cells sorted from PBMCs. The CDR3: CASSLAGGWAEANVLTF. The DNA of the CDR3 is TGTGCCAGCAGCTTAGCTGGGGGATGGGCTGAGGCCAACGTCCTGACTTTC.